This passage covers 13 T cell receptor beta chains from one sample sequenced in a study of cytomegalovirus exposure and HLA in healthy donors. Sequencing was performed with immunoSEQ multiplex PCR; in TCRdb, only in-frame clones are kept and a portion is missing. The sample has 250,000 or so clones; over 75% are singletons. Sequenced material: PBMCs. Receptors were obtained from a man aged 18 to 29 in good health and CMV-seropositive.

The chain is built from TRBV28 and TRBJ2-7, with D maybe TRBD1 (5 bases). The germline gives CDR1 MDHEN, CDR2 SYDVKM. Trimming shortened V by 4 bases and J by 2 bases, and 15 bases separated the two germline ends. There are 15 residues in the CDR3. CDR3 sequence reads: CASSSRQSPPYEQYF. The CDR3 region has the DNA TGTGCCAGCAGTTCCCGACAGTCACCCCCCTACGAGCAGTACTTC.

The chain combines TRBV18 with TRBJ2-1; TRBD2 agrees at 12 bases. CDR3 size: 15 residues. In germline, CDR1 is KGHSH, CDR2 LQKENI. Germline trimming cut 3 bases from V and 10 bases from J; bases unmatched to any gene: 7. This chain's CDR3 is CASSPRTSGEREQFF. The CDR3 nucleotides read TGTGCCAGCTCACCTCGGACTAGCGGGGAGCGGGAGCAGTTCTTC.

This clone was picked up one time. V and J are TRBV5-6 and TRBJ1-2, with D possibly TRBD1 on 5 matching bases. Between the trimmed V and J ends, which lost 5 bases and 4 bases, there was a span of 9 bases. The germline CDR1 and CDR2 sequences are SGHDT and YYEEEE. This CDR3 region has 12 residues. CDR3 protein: CASRRDFYGYTF. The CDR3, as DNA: TGTGCCAGCAGGAGGGACTTCTATGGCTACACCTTC.

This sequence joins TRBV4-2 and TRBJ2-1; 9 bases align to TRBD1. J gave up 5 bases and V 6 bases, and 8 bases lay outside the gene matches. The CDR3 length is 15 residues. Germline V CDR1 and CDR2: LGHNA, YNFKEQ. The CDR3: CASSRQGQGNNEQFF. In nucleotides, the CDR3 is TGTGCCAGCAGTCGCCAGGGACAGGGCAACAATGAGCAGTTCTTC.

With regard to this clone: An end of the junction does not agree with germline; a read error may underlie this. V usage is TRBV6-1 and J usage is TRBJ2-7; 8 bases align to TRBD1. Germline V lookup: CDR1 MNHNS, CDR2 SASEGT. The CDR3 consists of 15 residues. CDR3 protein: CASMALAGGRFEQYF. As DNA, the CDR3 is TGTGCCAGCATGGCTCTGGCAGGGGGCAGATTCGAGCAGTATTTC.

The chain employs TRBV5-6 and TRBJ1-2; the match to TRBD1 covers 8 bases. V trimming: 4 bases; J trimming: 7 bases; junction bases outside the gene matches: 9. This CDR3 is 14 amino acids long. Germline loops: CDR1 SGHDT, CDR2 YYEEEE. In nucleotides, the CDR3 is TGTGCCAGCAGCATAGGACAGGGAGTATTTGGCTACACCTTC. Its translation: CASSIGQGVFGYTF.

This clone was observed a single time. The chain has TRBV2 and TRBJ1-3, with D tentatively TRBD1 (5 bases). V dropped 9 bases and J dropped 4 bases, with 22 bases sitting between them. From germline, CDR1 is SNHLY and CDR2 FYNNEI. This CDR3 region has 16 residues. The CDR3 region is CASSRGRVQPGNTIYF. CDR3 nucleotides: TGTGCCAGTTCCCGGGGGAGGGTCCAACCCGGAAACACCATATATTTT.

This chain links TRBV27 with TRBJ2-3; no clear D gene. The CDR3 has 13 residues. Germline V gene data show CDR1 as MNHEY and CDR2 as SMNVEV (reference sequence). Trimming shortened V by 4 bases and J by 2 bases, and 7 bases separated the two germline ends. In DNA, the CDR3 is TGTGCCAGCAGTTGGCTTTCCACAGATACGCAGTATTTT. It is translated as CASSWLSTDTQYF.

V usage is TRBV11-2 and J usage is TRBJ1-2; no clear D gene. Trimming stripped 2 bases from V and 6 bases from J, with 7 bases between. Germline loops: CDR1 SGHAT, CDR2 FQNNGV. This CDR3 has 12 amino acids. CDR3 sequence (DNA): TGTGCCAGCAGCTTATACAGTGATGGCTACACCTTC. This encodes CASSLYSDGYTF. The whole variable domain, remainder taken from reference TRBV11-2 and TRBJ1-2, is EAGVAQSPRYKIIEKRQSVAFWCNPISGHATLYWYQQILGQGPKLLIQFQNNGVVDDSQLPKDRFSAERLKGVDSTLKIQPAKLEDSAVYLCASSLYSDGYTFGSGTRLTVV.

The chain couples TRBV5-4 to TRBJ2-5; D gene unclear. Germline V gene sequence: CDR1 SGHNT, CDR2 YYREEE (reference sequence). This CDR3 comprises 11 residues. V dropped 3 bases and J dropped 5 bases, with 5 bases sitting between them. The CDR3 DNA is TGTGCCAGCAGCTCTAATGAGACCCAGTACTTC. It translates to CASSSNETQYF.

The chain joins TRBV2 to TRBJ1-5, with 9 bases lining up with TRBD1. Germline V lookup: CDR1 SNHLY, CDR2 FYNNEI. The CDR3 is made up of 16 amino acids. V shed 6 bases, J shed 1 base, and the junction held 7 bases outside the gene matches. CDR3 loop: CASSPQGAGSNQPQHF. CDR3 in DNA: TGTGCCAGCAGCCCACAGGGGGCCGGAAGCAATCAGCCCCAGCATTTT.

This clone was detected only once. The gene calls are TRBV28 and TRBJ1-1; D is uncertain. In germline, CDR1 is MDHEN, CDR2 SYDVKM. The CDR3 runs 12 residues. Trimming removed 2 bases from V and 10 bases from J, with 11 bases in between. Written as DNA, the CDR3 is TGTGCCAGCAGTTTAGTCGGACCTGGAGCTTTCTTT. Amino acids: CASSLVGPGAFF.

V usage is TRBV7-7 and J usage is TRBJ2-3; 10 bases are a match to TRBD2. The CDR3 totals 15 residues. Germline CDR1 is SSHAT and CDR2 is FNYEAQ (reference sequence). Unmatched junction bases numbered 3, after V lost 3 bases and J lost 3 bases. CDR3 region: CASSLGLARTDTQYF. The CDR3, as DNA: TGTGCCAGCAGCTTGGGACTAGCGCGTACAGATACGCAGTATTTT.